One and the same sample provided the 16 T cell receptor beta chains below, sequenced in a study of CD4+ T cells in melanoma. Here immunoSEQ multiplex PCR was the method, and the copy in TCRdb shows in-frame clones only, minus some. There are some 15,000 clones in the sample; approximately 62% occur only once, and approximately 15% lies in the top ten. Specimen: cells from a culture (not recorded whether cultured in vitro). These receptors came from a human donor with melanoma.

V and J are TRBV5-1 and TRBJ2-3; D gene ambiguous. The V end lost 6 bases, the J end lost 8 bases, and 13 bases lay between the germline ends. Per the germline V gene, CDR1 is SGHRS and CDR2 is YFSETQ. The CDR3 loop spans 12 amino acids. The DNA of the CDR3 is TGCGCCAGCAACAACCCGACCGGTACGCAGTATTTT. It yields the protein CASNNPTGTQYF.

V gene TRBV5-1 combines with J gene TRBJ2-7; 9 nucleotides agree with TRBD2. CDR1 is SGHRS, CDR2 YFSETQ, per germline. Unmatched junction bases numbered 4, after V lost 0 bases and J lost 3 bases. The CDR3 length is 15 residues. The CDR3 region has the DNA TGCGCCAGCAGCTTGGGGGCGGGGGGGCACTACGAGCAGTACTTC. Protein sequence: CASSLGAGGHYEQYF.

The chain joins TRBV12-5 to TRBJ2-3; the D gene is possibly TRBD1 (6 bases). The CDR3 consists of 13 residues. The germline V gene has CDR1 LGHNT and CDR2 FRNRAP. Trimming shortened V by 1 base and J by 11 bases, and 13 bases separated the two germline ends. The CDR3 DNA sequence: TGTGCTAGTGGTTTGGGGGGATCAGGGGTGCAGTATTTT. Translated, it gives CASGLGGSGVQYF.

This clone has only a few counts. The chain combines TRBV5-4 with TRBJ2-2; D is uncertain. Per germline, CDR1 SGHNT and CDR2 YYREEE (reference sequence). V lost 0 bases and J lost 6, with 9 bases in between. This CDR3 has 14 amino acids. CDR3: CASSLGLTPGELFF. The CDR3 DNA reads TGTGCCAGCAGCTTGGGCCTGACCCCCGGGGAGCTGTTTTTT. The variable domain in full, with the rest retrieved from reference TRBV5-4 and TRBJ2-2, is ETGVTQSPTHLIKTRGQQVTLRCSSQSGHNTVSWYQQALGQGPQFIFQYYREEENGRGNFPPRFSGLQFPNYSSELNVNALELDDSALYLCASSLGLTPGELFFGEGSRLTVL.

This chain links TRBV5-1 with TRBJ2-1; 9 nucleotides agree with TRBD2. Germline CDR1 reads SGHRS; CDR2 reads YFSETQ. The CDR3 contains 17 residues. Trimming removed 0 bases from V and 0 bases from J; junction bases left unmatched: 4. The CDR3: CASSLGLAGHSYNEQFF. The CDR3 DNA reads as TGCGCCAGCAGCTTGGGTCTAGCGGGGCACTCCTACAATGAGCAGTTCTTC.

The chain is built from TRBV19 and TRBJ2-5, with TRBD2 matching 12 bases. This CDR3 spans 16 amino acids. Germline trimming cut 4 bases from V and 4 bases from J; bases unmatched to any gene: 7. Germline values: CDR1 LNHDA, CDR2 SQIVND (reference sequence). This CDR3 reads CASSSLAGGPGETQYF. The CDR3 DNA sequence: TGTGCCAGTAGTAGCCTAGCGGGGGGGCCTGGAGAGACCCAGTACTTC.

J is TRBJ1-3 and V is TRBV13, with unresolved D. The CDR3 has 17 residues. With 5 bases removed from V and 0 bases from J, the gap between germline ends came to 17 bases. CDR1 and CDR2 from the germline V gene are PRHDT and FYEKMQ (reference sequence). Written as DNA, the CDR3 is TGTGCCAGCAGCCCGTCGGACCCATACCACTCTGGAAACACCATATATTTT. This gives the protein CASSPSDPYHSGNTIYF.

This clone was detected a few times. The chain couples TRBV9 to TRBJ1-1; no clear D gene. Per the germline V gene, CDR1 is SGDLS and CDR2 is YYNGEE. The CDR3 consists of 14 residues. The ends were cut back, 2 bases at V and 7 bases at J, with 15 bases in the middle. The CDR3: CASSVGSRGSEAFF. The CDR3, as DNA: TGTGCCAGCAGCGTGGGCAGCAGAGGGAGTGAAGCTTTCTTT.

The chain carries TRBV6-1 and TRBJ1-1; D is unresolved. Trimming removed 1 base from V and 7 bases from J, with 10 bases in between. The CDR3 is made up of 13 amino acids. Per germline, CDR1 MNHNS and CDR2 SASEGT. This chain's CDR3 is CASSEGIKGEAFF. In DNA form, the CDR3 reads TGTGCCAGCAGTGAAGGGATTAAAGGTGAAGCTTTCTTT.

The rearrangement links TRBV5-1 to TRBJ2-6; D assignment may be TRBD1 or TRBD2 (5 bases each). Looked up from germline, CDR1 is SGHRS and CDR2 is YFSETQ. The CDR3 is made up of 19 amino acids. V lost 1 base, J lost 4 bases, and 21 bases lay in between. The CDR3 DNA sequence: TGCGCCAGCAGCTTGCAGAGTGGGGGTTCTAAAGGAGGGGCCAACGTCCTGACTTTC. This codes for CASSLQSGGSKGGANVLTF.

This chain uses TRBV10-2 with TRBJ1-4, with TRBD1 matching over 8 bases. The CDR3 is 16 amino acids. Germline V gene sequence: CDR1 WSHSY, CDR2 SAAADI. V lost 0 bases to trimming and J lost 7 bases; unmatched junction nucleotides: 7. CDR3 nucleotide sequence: TGCGCCAGCAGTGAGTCTTGGACAGGGTCGGTTGAAAAACTGTTTTTT. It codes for CASSESWTGSVEKLFF.

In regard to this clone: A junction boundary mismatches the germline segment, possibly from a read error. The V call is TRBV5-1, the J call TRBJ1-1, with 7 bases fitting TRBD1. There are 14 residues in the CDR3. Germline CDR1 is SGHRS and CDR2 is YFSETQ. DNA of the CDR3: TGTGCCAGCAGCGCCCGGGACAGGAACACTGAAGCTTTCTTT. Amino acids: CASSARDRNTEAFF.

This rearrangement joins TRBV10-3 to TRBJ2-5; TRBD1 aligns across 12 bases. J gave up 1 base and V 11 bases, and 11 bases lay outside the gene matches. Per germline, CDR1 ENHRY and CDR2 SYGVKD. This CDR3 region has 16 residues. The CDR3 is CAAGTGGLLVQETQYF. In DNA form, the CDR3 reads TGTGCCGCCGGGACAGGGGGCTTGCTAGTCCAAGAGACCCAGTACTTC.

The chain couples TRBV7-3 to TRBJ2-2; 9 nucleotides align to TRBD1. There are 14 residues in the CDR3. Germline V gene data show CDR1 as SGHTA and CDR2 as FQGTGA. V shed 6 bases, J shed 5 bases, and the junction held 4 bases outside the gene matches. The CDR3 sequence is CASSDRGWTGELFF. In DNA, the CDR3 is TGTGCCAGCAGTGACAGGGGGTGGACCGGGGAGCTGTTTTTT.

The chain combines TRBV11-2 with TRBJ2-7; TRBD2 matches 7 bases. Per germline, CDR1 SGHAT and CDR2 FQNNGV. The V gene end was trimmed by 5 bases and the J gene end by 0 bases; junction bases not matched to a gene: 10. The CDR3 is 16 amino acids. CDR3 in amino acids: CASSPLRGEDSYEQYF. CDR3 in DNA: TGTGCCAGCAGCCCCCTACGGGGGGAGGACTCCTACGAGCAGTACTTC.

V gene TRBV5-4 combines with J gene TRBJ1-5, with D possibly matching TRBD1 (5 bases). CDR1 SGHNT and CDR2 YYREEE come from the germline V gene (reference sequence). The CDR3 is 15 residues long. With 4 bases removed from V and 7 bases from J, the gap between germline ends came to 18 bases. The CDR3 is CASSQLLWGEQPQHF. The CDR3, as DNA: TGTGCCAGCAGCCAACTGCTCTGGGGGGAACAGCCCCAGCATTTT.